Presented here are 25 T cell receptor beta chains from one specimen sequenced in a study of blood T cell repertoires in COVID-19. The repertoire was sequenced with immunoSEQ multiplex PCR; TCRdb's copy has only in-frame clones and lacks some. The sample consists of 70,000 or so clones, about 80% of them appearing once. The material sequenced was peripheral blood. The receptor set was obtained from a human donor in a cohort sampled during active COVID-19.

V gene TRBV10-2 combines with J gene TRBJ2-7, with a tentative D call TRBD1 (6 bases). V was pared by 2 bases and J by 6 bases, with 14 bases between. The CDR3 consists of 14 residues. CDR1 and CDR2 (germline): WSHSY, SAAADI. This CDR3 is CASSEAGVGGEQYF. As DNA, the CDR3 is TGCGCCAGCAGTGAGGCAGGGGTAGGCGGCGAGCAGTACTTC.

This chain links TRBV6-2 or TRBV6-3 with TRBJ2-3; 9 positions match TRBD1. The V gene end was trimmed by 5 bases and the J gene end by 2 bases; junction bases not matched to a gene: 11. CDR1 is MNHEY and CDR2 is SVGEGT in the germline V gene. The CDR3 runs 17 residues. CDR3 coding DNA: TGTGCCAGCAGTCCCGGGACAGGGAGTGGGACCACAGATACGCAGTATTTT. It translates to CASSPGTGSGTTDTQYF.

This chain joins TRBV29-1 and TRBJ2-3; TRBD2 is a possible D gene (5 bases). The CDR3 totals 15 residues. The germline gives CDR1 SQVTM, CDR2 ANQGSEA. Trimming left V 4 bases short and J 0 bases short, with 14 bases between. The CDR3 loop reads CSVAPGSGSTDTQYF. CDR3 DNA sequence: TGCAGCGTTGCCCCGGGGTCGGGCAGCACAGATACGCAGTATTTT.

V gene TRBV21-1 combines with J gene TRBJ1-2; the table's TRBD1 call for D was not verified on the DNA. TRBV21-1 is a pseudogene. This CDR3 has 15 amino acids. CDR3 residues: CASSKAGTTTYGYTF. The DNA for the CDR3 is TGTGCCAGCAGCAAAGCAGGGACAACAACCTATGGCTACACCTTC.

The rearrangement joins TRBV19 to TRBJ2-6; the D is unclear. Per the germline V gene, CDR1 is LNHDA and CDR2 is SQIVND (reference sequence). Trimming took 3 bases from V and 0 from J, leaving 9 bases between them. This CDR3 contains 16 residues. The CDR3 loop reads CASSIPGTSGANVLTF. The CDR3 DNA reads as TGTGCCAGTAGTATCCCAGGTACCTCTGGGGCCAACGTCCTGACTTTC.

The CDR3 DNA reads as TGTGCCAGCAGTAACCTGGGACAGGGTCGGAGCGAGCAGTACTTC. This encodes CASSNLGQGRSEQYF. The V gene is TRBV6-2 or TRBV6-3, the J gene TRBJ2-7; 9 nucleotides agree with TRBD1. The CDR3 sequence is 15 residues long. Losses at the gene ends were 5 bases for V and 6 bases for J; bases not matched to a gene: 11. Germline CDR1 and CDR2: MNHEY and SVGEGT.

The chain carries TRBV11-2 and TRBJ1-1; D may be TRBD1 (6 bases). Germline loops: CDR1 SGHAT, CDR2 FQNNGV. V was shortened by 3 bases and J by 3 bases, with 11 bases between the two germline ends. This CDR3 has 14 residues. CDR3 nucleotide sequence: TGTGCCAGCAGCTTCAACAGGGCGGACACTGAAGCTTTCTTT. As protein: CASSFNRADTEAFF.

The chain uses TRBV7-8 and TRBJ1-1; no clear D gene. Germline V lookup: CDR1 SGHVS, CDR2 FQNEAQ. The CDR3 is 14 residues long. Trimming removed 0 bases at V and 6 bases at J, with 11 bases between. This CDR3 is CASSLAAFGAEAFF. CDR3 bases: TGTGCCAGCAGCTTAGCCGCCTTCGGGGCTGAAGCTTTCTTT.

The chain carries TRBV18 and TRBJ2-7, with 11 bases identical to TRBD2. CDR3 size: 16 residues. The germline gives CDR1 KGHSH, CDR2 LQKENI. The V gene end was trimmed by 0 bases and the J gene end by 7 bases; junction bases not matched to a gene: 8. CDR3 DNA sequence: TGTGCCAGCTCACCACCGACTAGCGGGATTTCGGGGGAGCAGTACTTC. This gives the protein CASSPPTSGISGEQYF.

This chain uses TRBV6-1 with TRBJ2-4; 7 bases fit TRBD1. The CDR3 sequence is 12 residues long. The trim removed 3 bases at V and 8 bases at J, leaving 1 base unmatched. Per germline, CDR1 MNHNS and CDR2 SASEGT. The CDR3 region has the DNA TGTGCCAGCAGTGAGCAGGGGGACATTCAGTACTTC. It encodes CASSEQGDIQYF.

The rearrangement joins TRBV7-9 to TRBJ2-5; weak D call: TRBD1 (6 bases). This CDR3 is 17 amino acids long. Germline V gives CDR1 SEHNR, CDR2 FQNEAQ (reference sequence). V lost 4 bases, J lost 2 bases, and 20 bases lay in between. CDR3: CASSSRHREHTQETQYF. Here the CDR3 DNA reads TGTGCCAGCAGCTCTCGCCACAGGGAACATACACAAGAGACCCAGTACTTC.

CDR3 sequence: CASSIDFGGNQPQHF. CDR3 in DNA: TGTGCCAGTAGTATCGATTTCGGGGGAAATCAGCCCCAGCATTTT. The J gene is TRBJ1-5, the V gene TRBV19; TRBD1 is a possible D gene (5 bases). The CDR3 length is 15 residues. Germline lookup yields CDR1 LNHDA and CDR2 SQIVND (reference sequence). V lost 3 bases and J lost 4, with 13 bases in between. Full variable domain (remainder filled in from reference TRBV19 and TRBJ1-5): DGGITQSPKYLFRKEGQNVTLSCEQNLNHDAMYWYRQDPGQGLRLIYYSQIVNDFQKGDIAEGYSVSREKKESFPLTVTSAQKNPTAFYLCASSIDFGGNQPQHFGDGTRLSIL.

A word on this clone: The same CDR3 is also encoded by other DNA sequences in this sample. The gene calls are TRBV19 and TRBJ2-7; TRBD2 might be the D (5 bases). Germline V gene data show CDR1 as LNHDA and CDR2 as SQIVND (reference sequence). The V and J ends lost 3 bases and 3 bases respectively, with 12 bases between them. The CDR3 is 14 residues long. The chain's CDR3 is CASSIRTGSYEQYF. The CDR3 bases are TGTGCCAGTAGTATCCGGACGGGGAGCTACGAGCAGTACTTC.

The genes are TRBV29-1 and TRBJ2-7; 7 bases fit TRBD1. The CDR3 runs to 13 residues. Per the germline V gene, CDR1 is SQVTM and CDR2 is ANQGSEA. With V trimmed by 4 bases and J by 2 bases, 5 bases remained unmatched. Written as DNA, the CDR3 is TGCAGCGTTGTGGGACAGCAACCCTACGAGCAGTACTTC. This translates into CSVVGQQPYEQYF.

This clone was seen a handful of times. For the CDR3, the DNA is TGTGCCCACGAGGACTATGGCTACACCTTC. Translating gives CAHEDYGYTF. V usage is TRBV6-5 and J usage is TRBJ1-2; no clear D. The germline CDR1 and CDR2 sequences are MNHEY and SVGAGI. V was pared by 11 bases and J by 3 bases, with 7 bases between. This CDR3 is built from 10 residues.

The rearrangement uses TRBV5-1 and TRBJ1-1; TRBD1 matches 8 bases. This CDR3 spans 14 amino acids. Trimming cost V 4 bases and J 0 bases; bases outside gene matches: 2. The germline gives CDR1 SGHRS, CDR2 YFSETQ. CDR3 DNA: TGCGCCAGCAGCCCGGGACAGGTGAACACTGAAGCTTTCTTT. It translates to CASSPGQVNTEAFF.

The chain joins TRBV2 to TRBJ2-5; weak D call: TRBD1 (6 bases). This CDR3 spans 15 amino acids. Trimming took off 7 bases at V and 2 bases at J, with 17 bases between the two ends. In germline, CDR1 is SNHLY, CDR2 FYNNEI. The CDR3 is CASTTAMTGQETQYF. CDR3 DNA: TGTGCCAGCACTACCGCAATGACAGGACAAGAGACCCAGTACTTC.

This clone was seen only a few times. The V call is TRBV30, the J call TRBJ2-2; 7 bases align to TRBD2. The CDR3 is made up of 17 amino acids. The germline gives CDR1 GTSNPN, CDR2 SVGIG (reference sequence). The junction had 9 bases not matched to a gene; V was cut back by 0 bases and J by 2 bases. CDR3 nucleotides: TGTGCCTGGAGTGTACTGTTGGGAGGGGTAAACACCGGGGAGCTGTTTTTT. This translates into CAWSVLLGGVNTGELFF.

The CDR3 loop is CASSPDTIYNEQFF. The DNA of the CDR3 is TGCGCCAGCAGCCCGGACACGATCTACAATGAGCAGTTCTTC. The V and J genes are TRBV5-1 and TRBJ2-1, with D perhaps matching TRBD1 (5 bases). With 4 bases removed from V and 3 bases from J, the gap between germline ends came to 11 bases. The germline V gene encodes CDR1 SGHRS and CDR2 YFSETQ. This CDR3 has 14 amino acids.

The gene calls are TRBV7-9 and TRBJ1-1; 7 positions agree with TRBD1. Per germline, CDR1 SEHNR and CDR2 FQNEAQ (reference sequence). V gave up 3 bases and J gave up 0 bases; unmatched junction bases: 4. The CDR3 sequence is 15 residues long. Written as DNA, the CDR3 is TGTGCCAGCAGCTTCCCGGGACAGATGAACACTGAAGCTTTCTTT. Its translation is CASSFPGQMNTEAFF. Variable domain in full (rest from reference TRBV7-9 and TRBJ1-1): DTGVSQNPRHKITKRGQNVTFRCDPISEHNRLYWYRQTLGQGPEFLTYFQNEAQLEKSRLLSDRFSAERPKGSFSTLEIQRTEQGDSAMYLCASSFPGQMNTEAFFGQGTRLTVV.

This clone showed up just once. This chain links TRBV7-2 with TRBJ2-3, with a tentative D call TRBD2 (5 bases). Germline lookup yields CDR1 SGHTA and CDR2 FQGNSA. V lost 3 bases, J lost 0 bases, and 7 bases lay in between. The CDR3 has 14 residues. The CDR3 region is CASSLRTSTDTQYF. The CDR3 DNA follows: TGTGCCAGCAGCTTGAGGACTAGCACAGATACGCAGTATTTT.

This clone was counted only a few times. V is TRBV4-2 and J is TRBJ1-1; D is unclear. The germline V gene encodes CDR1 LGHNA and CDR2 YNFKEQ. This CDR3 has 15 residues. The ends were cut back, 0 bases at V and 1 base at J, with 9 bases in the middle. Here the CDR3 reads CASSQDITRNTEAFF. Here the CDR3 DNA reads TGTGCCAGCAGCCAAGATATCACAAGGAACACTGAAGCTTTCTTT.

This chain joins TRBV5-1 and TRBJ2-1, with 11 bases matching TRBD2. J was trimmed by 4 bases and V by 0 bases; bases with no gene match: 3. The germline gives CDR1 SGHRS, CDR2 YFSETQ. The CDR3 runs to 16 residues. CDR3 nucleotide sequence: TGCGCCAGCAGCTTGGGAGGGACTAGCGGTTACAATGAGCAGTTCTTC. It translates to CASSLGGTSGYNEQFF.

In this sample, this clone turned up a few times. Other nucleotide sequences from this sample produce the same CDR3. DNA for the CDR3: TGTGCCAGCAGCTCTGCAGGAGATACGCAGTATTTT. Protein sequence: CASSSAGDTQYF. The J gene is TRBJ2-3, the V gene TRBV11-2; no clear D. This CDR3 is 12 amino acids long. Germline V gene sequence: CDR1 SGHAT, CDR2 FQNNGV. V was clipped by 4 bases and J by 5 bases, with 7 bases between them. Full variable domain (outside the CDR3, taken from reference TRBV11-2 and TRBJ2-3): EAGVAQSPRYKIIEKRQSVAFWCNPISGHATLYWYQQILGQGPKLLIQFQNNGVVDDSQLPKDRFSAERLKGVDSTLKIQPAKLEDSAVYLCASSSAGDTQYFGPGTRLTVL.

The CDR3 sequence: CASSYDRVNTEAFF. CDR3 nucleotides: TGCGCCAGCAGCTACGACAGGGTGAACACTGAAGCTTTCTTT. The V gene is TRBV4-1, the J gene TRBJ1-1, with 7 bases lining up with TRBD1. The CDR3 extends over 14 amino acids. Germline V gene lookup returns CDR1 MGHRA and CDR2 YSYEKL. The junction had 3 bases not matched to a gene; V was cut back by 5 bases and J by 0 bases.